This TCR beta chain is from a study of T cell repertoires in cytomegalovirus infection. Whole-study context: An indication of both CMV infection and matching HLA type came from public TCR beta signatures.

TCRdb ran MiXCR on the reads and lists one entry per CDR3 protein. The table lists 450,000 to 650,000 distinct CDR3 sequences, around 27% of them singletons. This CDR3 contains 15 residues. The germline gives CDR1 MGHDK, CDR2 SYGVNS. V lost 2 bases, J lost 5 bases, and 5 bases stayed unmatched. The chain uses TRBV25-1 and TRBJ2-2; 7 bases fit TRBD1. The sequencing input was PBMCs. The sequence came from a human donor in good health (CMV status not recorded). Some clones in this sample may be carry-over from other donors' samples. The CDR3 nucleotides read TGTGCCAGCAGTGAACCCGGGACAGCTACCGGGGAGCTGTTTTTT. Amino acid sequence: CASSEPGTATGELFF. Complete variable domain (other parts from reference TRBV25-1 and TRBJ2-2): EADIYQTPRYLVIGTGKKITLECSQTMGHDKMYWYQQDPGMELHLIHYSYGVNSTEKGDLSSESTVSRIRTEHFPLTLESARPSHTSQYLCASSEPGTATGELFFGEGSRLTVL.